The 27 T cell receptor beta chains below come from one sample, sequenced in a study of human T cells and chemical hapten exposure. TCRdb reprocessed the RACE reads with MiXCR, giving one entry per CDR3 protein. The table shows under 75,000 distinct CDR3 sequences, with 8.5% to 9% occurring only once. The sample's time point: patch test 2, 6 weeks after DPC sensitization. Documented treatment: therapeutic diphenylcyclopropenone sensitization with weekly scalp DPC. The input for sequencing was whole blood, taken in connection with sensitization to the hapten diphenylcyclopropenone (DPC). These receptor sequences come from a woman between 45 and 60 years old with alopecia areata. Some clones in this sample may be carry-over from other donors' samples.

This clonotype was detected many times. For the CDR3, the DNA is TGTGCCAGCTCCCCCAAGGAGACAGGGGGCATGGGGTATGGCTACACCTTC. Its protein is CASSPKETGGMGYGYTF. The chain employs TRBV18 and TRBJ1-2, with 10 bases that match TRBD1. V shed 6 bases, J shed 5 bases, and the junction held 15 bases outside the gene matches. Germline loops: CDR1 KGHSH, CDR2 LQKENI. The CDR3 has 17 residues.

This clonotype showed up many times. The V gene is TRBV3-1, the J gene TRBJ2-3; D may be TRBD2 (7 bases). The ends were cut back, 6 bases at V and 5 bases at J, with 18 bases in the middle. CDR3 length equals 15 residues. The germline gives CDR1 LGHDT, CDR2 YNNKEL (reference sequence). The CDR3 nucleotides read TGTGCCAGCAGTTTACCTGGGGGGGGCGAAGATACGCAGTATTTT. It is translated as CASSLPGGGEDTQYF.

This clonotype was found many times. In DNA, the CDR3 is TGCAGCGTTGAAGAGCGAAGCCCCGGAGAGACCCAGTACTTC. This gives the protein CSVEERSPGETQYF. This chain joins TRBV29-1 and TRBJ2-5; D is ambiguous. The V end was cut by 0 bases, the J end by 4 bases, with 12 bases between. The germline CDR1 and CDR2 sequences are SQVTM and ANQGSEA. CDR3 length: 14 amino acids.

This clonotype was counted at least ten times. The rearrangement links TRBV27 to TRBJ2-4, with D perhaps matching TRBD1 or TRBD2 (6 bases each). The V gene's germline CDR1 is MNHEY and CDR2 SMNVEV (reference sequence). The CDR3 length is 15 residues. Trimming left V 4 bases short and J 2 bases short, with 12 bases between. The CDR3 reads CASSYEGGTKNIQYF. CDR3 sequence (DNA): TGTGCCAGCAGTTATGAGGGGGGCACCAAAAACATTCAGTACTTC.

This clonotype came up a few times. The rearrangement links TRBV12-5 to TRBJ1-2, with a possible D match to TRBD1 (5 bases). The V end lost 4 bases, the J end lost 0 bases, and 12 bases lay between the germline ends. This CDR3 spans 15 amino acids. The germline gives CDR1 LGHNT, CDR2 FRNRAP. The CDR3 DNA follows: TGTGCTAGTGGTTCTGGGGCAGCTTCTAACTATGGCTACACCTTC. Translating it yields CASGSGAASNYGYTF.

V gene TRBV20-1 combines with J gene TRBJ2-7; TRBD1 aligns across 9 bases. This CDR3 region has 13 residues. The germline gives CDR1 DFQATT, CDR2 SNEGSKA (reference sequence). V was clipped by 1 base and J by 6 bases; unmatched bases: 4. The CDR3 DNA reads as TGCAGTGCTAGAGGGGGGACAGGGAGCGAGCAGTACTTC. This gives the protein CSARGGTGSEQYF.

In its sample, this clonotype was seen a few times. The chain has TRBV28 and TRBJ2-7, with D perhaps matching TRBD1 (6 bases). The CDR3 sequence is 16 residues long. Germline V gene sequence: CDR1 MDHEN, CDR2 SYDVKM. V was clipped by 5 bases and J by 0 bases, with 17 bases between them. Here the CDR3 DNA reads TGTGCCAGCAGTCCTGGTCCCGGGACACCCTCCTACGAGCAGTACTTC. Translating it yields CASSPGPGTPSYEQYF.

This sequence joins TRBV12-3 or TRBV12-4 and TRBJ1-6; no clear D. The CDR3 has 15 residues. Trimming took 5 bases from V and 10 from J, leaving 18 bases between them. The CDR3 DNA follows: TGTGCCAGCAGTCCGCATACAGCGTCGGGATCACCCCTCCACTTT. Translated, it gives CASSPHTASGSPLHF.

This clonotype was detected a few times. V and J are TRBV4-2 and TRBJ2-1; the match to TRBD2 covers 12 bases. Germline CDR1 reads LGHNA; CDR2 reads YNFKEQ. Trimming at V came to 0 bases and at J to 4 bases, leaving 7 bases not matched to a gene. CDR3 length: 18 residues. The DNA of the CDR3 is TGTGCCAGCAGCCAAGATTGGCTAGCGGGGGGGCGGTACAATGAGCAGTTCTTC. Amino acids: CASSQDWLAGGRYNEQFF.

The rearrangement uses TRBV18 and TRBJ2-4; D not certain. The V and J ends lost 0 bases and 0 bases respectively, with 9 bases between them. CDR3 size: 16 residues. The germline gives CDR1 KGHSH, CDR2 LQKENI. CDR3 sequence (DNA): TGTGCCAGCTCACCACCGGGCGGATTAGCCAAAAACATTCAGTACTTC. It codes for CASSPPGGLAKNIQYF.

The chain links TRBV27 to TRBJ1-5; D remains ambiguous. The CDR3 extends over 14 amino acids. Germline V gene lookup returns CDR1 MNHEY and CDR2 SMNVEV (reference sequence). V was shortened by 2 bases and J by 4 bases, with 9 bases between the two germline ends. The CDR3 nucleotides read TGTGCCAGCAGTTTAGCTGGACCTAATCAGCCCCAGCATTTT. Translated: CASSLAGPNQPQHF.

This chain uses TRBV12-3 or TRBV12-4 with TRBJ1-1, with D possibly being TRBD1 (6 bases). Between the trimmed V and J ends, which lost 5 bases and 5 bases, there was a span of 12 bases. This CDR3 has 13 amino acids. The CDR3 loop reads CASSVRGGTEAFF. CDR3 DNA: TGTGCCAGCAGTGTCAGGGGCGGGACTGAAGCTTTCTTT.

The chain couples TRBV19 to TRBJ1-5; the D is unclear. Germline V gives CDR1 LNHDA, CDR2 SQIVND (reference sequence). Trimming left V 6 bases short and J 0 bases short, with 18 bases between. This CDR3 has 17 amino acids. CDR3 DNA: TGTGCCAGTAGCCCACTAAAGGCCGGTAGTAGCAATCAGCCCCAGCATTTT. This sequence encodes CASSPLKAGSSNQPQHF.

Points on this clonotype: Its ends do not fully match the called genes, so a read error is possible. The rearrangement joins TRBV7-2 to TRBJ2-5; 7 nucleotides line up with TRBD1. CDR1 and CDR2 from the germline V gene are SGHTA and FQGNSA. This CDR3 is 16 amino acids long. The CDR3 DNA follows: TGTGTCAGCAGCCCCAGGGACAGAACGTACCAAGAGACCCAGTACTTC. Its protein product is CVSSPRDRTYQETQYF.

This chain connects TRBV19 to TRBJ1-2; TRBD1 matches at 7 bases. CDR1 and CDR2 from the germline V gene are LNHDA and SQIVND (reference sequence). The CDR3 is 13 amino acids. J lost 4 bases, V lost 9 bases, and 8 bases had no gene match. For the CDR3, the DNA is TGTGCCAGCGCCAGACAGGGCAGCTATGGCTACACCTTC. Residues: CASARQGSYGYTF.

This chain joins TRBV9 and TRBJ2-5; TRBD2 agrees at 7 bases. This CDR3 comprises 14 residues. After removal of 0 bases from V and 5 bases from J, the junction contained 4 bases not matched to a gene. Germline V gene sequence: CDR1 SGDLS, CDR2 YYNGEE. CDR3 in amino acids: CASSVEGGPETQYF. In DNA form, the CDR3 reads TGTGCCAGCAGCGTAGAGGGAGGGCCCGAGACCCAGTACTTC. Using reference TRBV9 and TRBJ2-5 for the parts outside the CDR3, the full variable domain is DSGVTQTPKHLITATGQRVTLRCSPRSGDLSVYWYQQSLDQGLQFLIQYYNGEERAKGNILERFSAQQFPDLHSELNLSSLELGDSALYFCASSVEGGPETQYFGPGTRLLVL.

CDR3 region: CASSQGVAGPYEQYF. The CDR3 nucleotides read TGCGCCAGCAGCCAAGGGGTAGCGGGACCCTACGAGCAGTACTTC. The chain joins TRBV4-3 to TRBJ2-7, with 8 bases identical to TRBD2. V shed 1 base, J shed 2 bases, and the junction held 4 bases outside the gene matches. The V gene's germline CDR1 is LGHNA and CDR2 YSLEER. The length of the CDR3 is 15 residues.

The table lists this clonotype with a few counts. This rearrangement joins TRBV6-6 to TRBJ2-1, with 7 bases that match TRBD1. V gave up 2 bases and J gave up 2 bases; unmatched junction bases: 9. Germline loops: CDR1 MNHNY, CDR2 SVGAGI (reference sequence). The CDR3 extends over 17 amino acids. The DNA of the CDR3 is TGTGCCAGCAGTTACACCCGGACAGGCCTAACCTACAATGAGCAGTTCTTC. Residues: CASSYTRTGLTYNEQFF.

This chain links TRBV6-5 with TRBJ1-2, with D possibly being TRBD1 (5 bases). The V gene lost 6 bases and the J gene lost 2 bases, with 16 bases spanning the gap. The germline V gene encodes CDR1 MNHEY and CDR2 SVGAGI. This CDR3 is built from 15 residues. The CDR3 coding sequence is TGTGCCAGCAGACATCAGGGAGGAACCAACTATGGCTACACCTTC. Its protein is CASRHQGGTNYGYTF.

J is TRBJ2-2 and V is TRBV5-1; 8 bases are a match to TRBD1. The CDR3 loop spans 17 amino acids. Germline assignment: CDR1 SGHRS and CDR2 YFSETQ. V trimming: 2 bases; J trimming: 1 base; junction bases outside the gene matches: 7. The DNA of the CDR3 is TGCGCCAGCAGCTTAGGGGCAGGGGGCATGAACACCGGGGAGCTGTTTTTT. It translates to CASSLGAGGMNTGELFF.

The gene calls are TRBV5-1 and TRBJ2-7; 11 bases fit TRBD2. The V gene's germline CDR1 is SGHRS and CDR2 YFSETQ. CDR3 size: 14 residues. Losses at the gene ends were 4 bases for V and 3 bases for J; bases not matched to a gene: 3. The CDR3 bases are TGCGCCAGCAGCGCCGGGACTAGCGGCTACGAGCAGTACTTC. Its translation is CASSAGTSGYEQYF. Full variable domain (remainder filled in from reference TRBV5-1 and TRBJ2-7): KAGVTQTPRYLIKTRGQQVTLSCSPISGHRSVSWYQQTPGQGLQFLFEYFSETQRNKGNFPGRFSGRQFSNSRSEMNVSTLELGDSALYLCASSAGTSGYEQYFGPGTRLTVT.

The table lists this clonotype with a few counts. V usage is TRBV19 and J usage is TRBJ1-5, with 8 bases matching TRBD1. V lost 9 bases to trimming and J lost 4 bases; unmatched junction nucleotides: 8. The CDR3 has 14 residues. CDR1 LNHDA and CDR2 SQIVND come from the germline V gene (reference sequence). In DNA form, the CDR3 reads TGTGCCAGCAGAGCAGGGGGCCCGAATCAGCCCCAGCATTTT. Translating gives CASRAGGPNQPQHF.

V is TRBV6-2 or TRBV6-3 and J is TRBJ2-7, with D hard to call. The CDR3 spans 12 residues. Germline values: CDR1 MNHEY, CDR2 SVGEGT. V was cut by 5 bases and J by 7 bases, with 12 bases left in between. In DNA, the CDR3 is TGTGCCAGCAGTCTCCATCTGGGGGAGCAGTACTTC. Translation gives CASSLHLGEQYF.

In its sample, this clonotype was seen a few times. The V call is TRBV20-1, the J call TRBJ2-7, with 7 positions matching TRBD2. After removal of 6 bases from V and 5 bases from J, the junction contained 19 bases not matched to a gene. CDR3 length equals 16 residues. The germline gives CDR1 DFQATT, CDR2 SNEGSKA (reference sequence). DNA for the CDR3: TGCAGTGCCCGTCGGGGGTTTGCGGGAGTTGCGGACGAGCAGTACTTC. Translated: CSARRGFAGVADEQYF.

This clonotype appeared a few times. The chain recombines TRBV7-2 with TRBJ1-1; D remains ambiguous. This CDR3 has 14 amino acids. V lost 5 bases and J 1 base, leaving 11 bases between the germline ends. Germline CDR1 reads SGHTA; CDR2 reads FQGNSA. The CDR3 DNA follows: TGTGCCAGCAGCCCGACCCTTCCGAACACTGAAGCTTTCTTT. Its protein product is CASSPTLPNTEAFF.

This clonotype was seen a handful of times. The CDR3 DNA is TGTGCCAGCAGCTTTCGGACAGTCGGAGCCAAAAACATTCAGTACTTC. It yields the protein CASSFRTVGAKNIQYF. J is TRBJ2-4 and V is TRBV28; tentatively, D is TRBD1 (6 bases). Trimming removed 6 bases at V and 0 bases at J, with 15 bases between. This CDR3 comprises 16 residues. Germline-derived CDR1 and CDR2 are MDHEN and SYDVKM.

The chain carries TRBV7-9 and TRBJ2-1; TRBD1 matches at 10 bases. V lost 0 bases, J lost 9 bases, and 8 bases stayed unmatched. Germline CDR1 reads SEHNR; CDR2 reads FQNEAQ (reference sequence). The CDR3 has 16 residues. This CDR3 is CASSLARTGGYSEQFF. CDR3 coding DNA: TGTGCCAGCAGCTTAGCTCGGACAGGGGGTTATAGTGAGCAGTTCTTC.